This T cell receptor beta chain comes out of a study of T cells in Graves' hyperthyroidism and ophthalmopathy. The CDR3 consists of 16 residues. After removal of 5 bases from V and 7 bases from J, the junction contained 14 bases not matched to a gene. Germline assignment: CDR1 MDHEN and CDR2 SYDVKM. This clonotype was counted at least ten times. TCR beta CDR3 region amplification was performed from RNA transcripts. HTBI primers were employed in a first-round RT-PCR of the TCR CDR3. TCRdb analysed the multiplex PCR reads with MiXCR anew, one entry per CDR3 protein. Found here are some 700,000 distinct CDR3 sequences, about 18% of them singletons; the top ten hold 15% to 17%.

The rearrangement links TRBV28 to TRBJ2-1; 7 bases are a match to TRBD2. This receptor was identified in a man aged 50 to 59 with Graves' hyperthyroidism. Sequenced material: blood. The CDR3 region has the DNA TGTGCCAGCAGTGCCACCTTCGGGAGCGGGAATAATGAGCAGTTCTTC. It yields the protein CASSATFGSGNNEQFF.